This is a list of T cell receptor beta chains from one sample in a study of shared clonotypes between healthy human individuals. Using immunoSEQ multiplex PCR, the repertoire was profiled, and TCRdb retains in-frame clones only, with some absent. The repertoire holds 700,000 or so clones, with 72% as singletons. Source material: memory CD4+ T cells sorted from blood. The receptors originated from a woman aged 30 to 39 in good health. CDR3s include the opening cysteine and the closing phenylalanine or tryptophan. A D gene is named only where the DNA matches it firmly. For some rows the clone size is stated as once, few or many, or as a class when expanded; others skip it.

abundance	v_gene	d_gene	j_gene	CDR3nt	CDR3aa
NA	TRBV5-6	NA	TRBJ1-1	TGTGCCAGCAGCGGGAGGGCCTTCGGCTCCACTGAAGCTTTCTTT	CASSGRAFGSTEAFF
NA	TRBV27	NA	TRBJ2-7	TGTGCCAGCAGTTTAACCAGGGCCCACGATACCTACGAGCAGTACTTC	CASSLTRAHDTYEQYF
NA	TRBV6-1	NA	TRBJ2-7	TGTGCCAGCGGAACAGGGTACGAGCAGTACTTC	CASGTGYEQYF
NA	TRBV27	NA	TRBJ2-7	TGTGCCAGCAGTACCCGGGACACCTTACACTACGAGCAGTACTTC	CASSTRDTLHYEQYF
NA	TRBV5-1	TRBD1	TRBJ2-5	TGCGCCAGCAGCTTGGCCTTAGGACAGGGAGAGACCCAGTACTTC	CASSLALGQGETQYF
few	TRBV28	NA	TRBJ1-5	TGTGCCAGCAGTTTATACGGCAATCAGCCCCAGCATTTT	CASSLYGNQPQHF
NA	TRBV5-1	NA	TRBJ2-1	TGCGCCAGCAGCCTAGACACGAGCTCCTACAATGAGCAGTTCTTC	CASSLDTSSYNEQFF
once	TRBV18	NA	TRBJ1-1	TGTGCCAGCTCACTCGGCAAGTCTGAAGCTTTCTTT	CASSLGKSEAFF
NA	TRBV5-1	TRBD2	TRBJ2-2	TGCGCCAGCAGCTTGGAAATCAGCGGGAGACGCCGCAGCACCGGGGAGCTGTTTTTT	CASSLEISGRRRSTGELFF
NA	TRBV7-6	NA	TRBJ2-2	TGTGCCAGCAGCTTAGGGGGTCTGCAAACCGGGGAGCTGTTTTTT	CASSLGGLQTGELFF
once	TRBV5-5	NA	TRBJ1-4	TGTGCCAGCTTAGGTAGTGCAACTAATGAAAAACTGTTTTTT	CASLGSATNEKLFF
once	TRBV25-1	NA	TRBJ2-7	TGTGCCAGCAGTGAAGGCCACAACTCCTACGAGCAGTACTTC	CASSEGHNSYEQYF
NA	TRBV6-5	NA	TRBJ1-4	TGTGCCAGCAGCCCCTCCGAAAAACTGTTTTTT	CASSPSEKLFF
NA	TRBV28	TRBD1	TRBJ1-1	TGTGCCAGCAGTTTCAGGGGGCGCGGAGCTTTCTTT	CASSFRGRGAFF
NA	TRBV7-2	TRBD2	TRBJ2-1	TGTGCCAGCAGCTTAGAAGCACTAGCGGGAGTGAATGAGCAGTTCTTC	CASSLEALAGVNEQFF
few	TRBV28	TRBD1	TRBJ2-7	TGTGCCAGCAGTCCGGACAGGGGGTACGAGCAGTACTTC	CASSPDRGYEQYF
NA	TRBV28	TRBD2	TRBJ2-7	TGTGCCAGCAGTCCCCCGGGACTAGCGGGAACCTACGAGCAGTACTTC	CASSPPGLAGTYEQYF
NA	TRBV6-1	TRBD2	TRBJ2-1	TGTGCCAGCGTTGGGACTAAACGCAATGAGCAGTTCTTC	CASVGTKRNEQFF
NA	TRBV2	TRBD1	TRBJ1-3	TGTGCCAGCAGTGAGTTGGACAGGAGGAACACCATATATTTT	CASSELDRRNTIYF